This T cell receptor (beta chain) was recovered during a study of OX40 agonist ivuxolimab in advanced cancers. Study-wide results and limits: At 0.1 to 3.0 mg/kg, clonal expansion of CD4+ and CD8+ blood T cells had occurred by week 6.

The assay was immunoSEQ multiplex PCR, and TCRdb's table has in-frame clones only and misses some. This sample has tens of thousands of clones, with over 80% found just once. Trimming removed 3 bases at V and 3 bases at J, with 9 bases between. The length of the CDR3 is 13 residues. CDR1 SGHTA and CDR2 FQGNSA come from the germline V gene. Remarks on this clone: The antigen is not known.

The sequence came from an adult with an advanced solid tumor such as melanoma, head and neck, liver or kidney cancer. This specimen consisted of CD4+ or CD8+ T cells sorted from blood, obtained in a trial of the OX40 agonist ivuxolimab. The V and J genes are TRBV7-2 and TRBJ2-7; D is unclear. In DNA, the CDR3 is TGTGCCAGCAGCTTTCGTGGCTACTACGAGCAGTACTTC. Amino acid sequence: CASSFRGYYEQYF.